The 13 T cell receptor beta chains below come from one sample, sequenced in a study of blood T cell repertoires in COVID-19. The method was immunoSEQ multiplex PCR; TCRdb's version includes in-frame clones alone and lacks a portion of them. The sample lists about 140,000 clones; around four fifths were seen once. Sequenced input: PBMCs or T cells enriched from blood (not recorded which). The receptors derive from a woman aged 50 to 65 with acute COVID-19.

The chain joins TRBV11-3 to TRBJ2-3, with 11 nucleotides matching TRBD2. CDR1 and CDR2 from the germline V gene are SGHNT and YENEEA. The CDR3 has 16 amino acids. Trimming cost V 2 bases and J 0 bases; bases outside gene matches: 1. Written as DNA, the CDR3 is TGTGCCAGCAGCTTAAGGACTAGCGGGAGCACAGATACGCAGTATTTT. Its translation: CASSLRTSGSTDTQYF.

This clone was observed a few times. The chain has TRBV24-1 and TRBJ2-1; 8 bases map to TRBD2. J lost 9 bases, V lost 3 bases, and 6 bases had no gene match. The CDR3 extends over 14 amino acids. The germline V gene encodes CDR1 KGHDR and CDR2 SFDVKD. CDR3: CATSDPAGVREQFF. CDR3 in DNA: TGTGCCACCAGTGATCCAGCGGGAGTTCGTGAGCAGTTCTTC.

This clone was seen once. The chain's CDR3 is CASSSQGLGSYGYTF. The CDR3 DNA follows: TGTGCCAGCAGTTCACAGGGATTAGGAAGCTATGGCTACACCTTC. This chain connects TRBV6-5 to TRBJ1-2, with a possible D match to TRBD1 (6 bases). The V end was cut by 4 bases, the J end by 4 bases, with 16 bases between. The germline V gene encodes CDR1 MNHEY and CDR2 SVGAGI. This CDR3 contains 15 residues.

The rearrangement links TRBV19 to TRBJ2-7; D may be TRBD2 (6 bases). Germline V gene data show CDR1 as LNHDA and CDR2 as SQIVND (reference sequence). The V end lost 7 bases, the J end lost 7 bases, and 26 bases lay between the germline ends. The CDR3 has 16 residues. In nucleotides, the CDR3 is TGTGCCAGTACCAACCCCTCACGCGGGGCCCCGGGGGAGCAGTACTTC. It is translated as CASTNPSRGAPGEQYF.

This rearrangement joins TRBV9 to TRBJ1-6; D is ambiguous. In germline, CDR1 is SGDLS, CDR2 YYNGEE. The CDR3 is 13 residues long. Deletions cut 3 bases from V and 4 bases from J, with 5 bases between. In nucleotides, the CDR3 is TGTGCCAGCAGCGGCACTTATAATTCACCCCTCCACTTT. Its protein product is CASSGTYNSPLHF.

The V gene is TRBV12-5, the J gene TRBJ2-7; D might be TRBD1 (6 bases). The CDR3 extends over 14 amino acids. Trimming took off 1 base at V and 7 bases at J, with 14 bases between the two ends. The V gene's germline CDR1 is LGHNT and CDR2 FRNRAP. The CDR3 bases are TGTGCTAGTGGTTTGGATACAGGGTCCGGAGAGCAGTACTTC. Protein sequence: CASGLDTGSGEQYF.

The genes are TRBV4-1 and TRBJ2-7; 13 bases agree with TRBD2. Trimming cost V 4 bases and J 3 bases; bases outside gene matches: 9. Germline V lookup: CDR1 MGHRA, CDR2 YSYEKL. This CDR3 comprises 17 residues. CDR3 in amino acids: CASSPLRLAGGVYEQYF. CDR3 coding DNA: TGCGCCAGCAGCCCCCTCAGACTAGCGGGAGGCGTCTACGAGCAGTACTTC.

This sequence joins TRBV9 and TRBJ2-7; D remains ambiguous. V lost 0 bases and J 5 bases, leaving 15 bases between the germline ends. The CDR3 has 15 residues. Germline-derived CDR1 and CDR2 are SGDLS and YYNGEE. CDR3 sequence reads: CASSVAATLDNEQYF. The CDR3 nucleotides are TGTGCCAGCAGCGTAGCTGCGACGTTAGACAACGAGCAGTACTTC.

The CDR3 protein is CAGSDRGYEQFF. CDR3 DNA sequence: TGTGCCGGATCGGACAGGGGGTATGAGCAGTTCTTC. The rearrangement joins TRBV2 to TRBJ2-1, with 10 bases matching TRBD1. The CDR3 length is 12 residues. CDR1 and CDR2 (germline): SNHLY, FYNNEI. V lost 11 bases, J lost 8 bases, and 6 bases stayed unmatched.

The V gene is TRBV24-1, the J gene TRBJ2-1; TRBD2 is a possible D gene (7 bases). CDR3 size: 15 residues. Trimming took off 4 bases at V and 9 bases at J, with 18 bases between the two ends. Germline lookup yields CDR1 KGHDR and CDR2 SFDVKD. CDR3 loop: CATSDPGGQSREQFF. The CDR3 region has the DNA TGTGCCACCAGTGACCCCGGGGGGCAGTCCCGTGAGCAGTTCTTC.

The rearrangement uses TRBV25-1 and TRBJ2-7; 8 bases map to TRBD1. The CDR3 totals 17 residues. Germline loops: CDR1 MGHDK, CDR2 SYGVNS. V gave up 2 bases and J gave up 0 bases; unmatched junction bases: 9. The CDR3 bases are TGTGCCAGCAGTGAAACCCCGACAGGGGTGATCTCCTACGAGCAGTACTTC. Residues: CASSETPTGVISYEQYF.

The chain links TRBV6-2 or TRBV6-3 to TRBJ1-1; tentative D call: TRBD1 (6 bases). V lost 5 bases and J 3 bases, leaving 16 bases between the germline ends. Germline loops: CDR1 MNHEY, CDR2 SVGEGT. The CDR3 length is 15 residues. The CDR3 nucleotides read TGTGCCAGCAGTGCAAACAGGGTTGTGTACACTGAAGCTTTCTTT. Translated, it gives CASSANRVVYTEAFF.

The rearrangement uses TRBV7-8 and TRBJ2-7, with D perhaps matching TRBD2 (6 bases). This CDR3 spans 16 amino acids. V lost 5 bases and J lost 3, with 20 bases in between. Germline V lookup: CDR1 SGHVS, CDR2 FQNEAQ. Here the CDR3 reads CASSVGLSSTGYEQYF. The CDR3 DNA sequence: TGTGCCAGCAGCGTAGGACTATCCTCCACCGGCTACGAGCAGTACTTC.